Sequencing of this T cell receptor (beta chain) was carried out in a study of blood T cells in healthy people across ages. A note on this clonotype: Its antigen is not identified.

Germline lookup yields CDR1 DFQATT and CDR2 SNEGSKA (reference sequence). The ends were cut back, 1 base at V and 7 bases at J, with 16 bases in the middle. This CDR3 spans 14 amino acids. The draw of peripheral blood yielded ten milliliters from each donor. Study-wide results and limits: TCR beta diversity, measured per million T cells, fell in a roughly linear way with age.

For the second PCR, which ran for about 7 to 12 cycles, a sample-barcoded 5' primer and a J-beta primer mix were used. From the 5' RACE reads, TCRdb called clonotypes with MiXCR, one entry per CDR3 protein. The table includes about 630,000 distinct CDR3 sequences, roughly 21% detected once. This chain uses TRBV20-1 with TRBJ1-1; D ambiguous. Source material: blood. The clonotype originates from a man between 70 and 80 years old in good health. CDR3 DNA sequence: TGCAGTGCTAGAGGAGGACCCCCAAAGGGTGAAGCTTTCTTT. Protein sequence: CSARGGPPKGEAFF.